A selection of T cell receptor beta chains follows, all from one sample in a study of CD8 T cells in ankylosing spondylitis. In TCRdb, the 5' RACE reads were re-called with MiXCR into one record per CDR3 protein. The data contain 350,000 to 450,000 distinct CDR3 sequences, 20% of them singletons. The sequencing input was blood, either unsorted or a sorted T cell fraction (not recorded which). Receptors were obtained from a male donor with ankylosing spondylitis or in good health (not recorded which). Both conserved end residues are part of each CDR3. D genes are given only for firm matches. For some rows the clone size is stated as once, few or many, or as a class when expanded; others skip it.

j_call clone_size d_call v_call cdr3_nt cdr3_aa
TRBJ2-3 . . TRBV27 TGTGCCAGCAGTCCGGAGCGGGGCACAGATACGCAGTATTTT CASSPERGTDTQYF
TRBJ2-1 . . TRBV28 TGTGCCAGCAGTTTAGTCGGCGGCAGCTCCTACAATGAGCAGTTCTTC CASSLVGGSSYNEQFF
TRBJ2-7 . . TRBV25-1 TGTGCCAGCAGTGACCTTTTAGAGCAGTACTTC CASSDLLEQYF
TRBJ2-2 . . TRBV11-2 TGTGCCAGCAGCTTATTGGGGGCAGGCGGGGAGCTGTTTTTT CASSLLGAGGELFF
TRBJ2-7 few . TRBV27 TGTGCCAGCAGTTCCCTCACGGGATTCTCCTACGAGCAGTACTTC CASSSLTGFSYEQYF
TRBJ2-1 . . TRBV7-3 TGTGCCAGCAGCTTAAACAGGGACAATGAGCAGTTCTTC CASSLNRDNEQFF
TRBJ2-7 . TRBD2 TRBV20-1 TGCAGTGCTCCTCGGGACTACTCCTACGAGCAGTACTTC CSAPRDYSYEQYF
TRBJ2-1 few . TRBV9 TGTGCCAGCAGCGTAGGGGTAGCGGCCAGGAATGAGCAGTTCTTC CASSVGVAARNEQFF
TRBJ2-1 . TRBD2 TRBV6-5 TGTGCCAGCAGTTACTCGCCTAGCGGGGGGGTAAATGAGCAGTTCTTC CASSYSPSGGVNEQFF
TRBJ2-3 . TRBD2 TRBV2 TGTGCCAGCAGTGAAGCTGGGGGGGTCCTCCCCGGGGTAGATACGCAGTATTTT CASSEAGGVLPGVDTQYF
TRBJ1-1 few . TRBV12-3/TRBV12-4 TGTGCCAGCACCCCCAGGCTCGGCGCTGAAGCTTTCTTT CASTPRLGAEAFF
TRBJ1-5 few TRBD1 TRBV12-3/TRBV12-4 TGTGCCAGCAGCCCTCCCGGGACAGGGTTGCAGCCCCAGCATTTT CASSPPGTGLQPQHF
TRBJ2-3 . TRBD1 TRBV2 TGTGCCAGCAGGCGACCGACAGGGGCTTTGGATACGCAGTATTTT CASRRPTGALDTQYF
TRBJ2-3 once TRBD2 TRBV2 TGTGCCAGCAGGGGAGGAGCGGGGGGATTAGATACGCAGTATTTT CASRGGAGGLDTQYF
TRBJ2-1 . . TRBV11-3 TGTGCCAGCAGCCGAGGCTGGTCTGAGCAGTTCTTC CASSRGWSEQFF
TRBJ2-1 few . TRBV6-4 TGTGCCAGCAGTGAGCGGTTTAACAATGAGCAGTTCTTC CASSERFNNEQFF
TRBJ2-1 many . TRBV11-2 TGTGCCAGCAGCTTTCGGTCAGGGAGCGATGAGCAGTTCTTC CASSFRSGSDEQFF
TRBJ2-1 few TRBD1 TRBV10-3 TGTGCCATCAGTGAGTGGACAGGGGGTGAGAATGAGCAGTTCTTC CAISEWTGGENEQFF
TRBJ2-5 many . TRBV4-1 TGCGCCAGCAGCCAAAGTAACCAAGAGACCCAGTACTTC CASSQSNQETQYF
TRBJ2-5 few . TRBV12-3/TRBV12-4 TGTGCCAGCAGCTGGGCGGGGACATCGTTCGAGACCCAGTACTTC CASSWAGTSFETQYF
TRBJ2-1 . TRBD2 TRBV3-1 TGTGCCAGCAGGCGCGGGGGGGCCGGTAATGAGCAGTTCTTC CASRRGGAGNEQFF
TRBJ2-5 few . TRBV12-3/TRBV12-4 TGTGCCAGCAGTTTTTACTACCGACAGGGAGGAGAGACCCAGTACTTC CASSFYYRQGGETQYF
TRBJ1-3 . . TRBV12-3/TRBV12-4 TGTGCCAGCAGCCCCCAACAGGGTTATTTCGGAAACACCATATATTTT CASSPQQGYFGNTIYF
TRBJ2-7 . . TRBV11-2 TGTGCCAGCAGCCAATCCCCCGTGGGGGTGGAGCAGTACTTC CASSQSPVGVEQYF
TRBJ1-4 . . TRBV15 TGTGCCACCAGCAAGGGACGGGGTAATGAAAAACTGTTTTTT CATSKGRGNEKLFF
TRBJ2-5 . TRBD1 TRBV7-9 TGTGCCAGCAGCACGGGACAGACAAAAGAGACCCAGTACTTC CASSTGQTKETQYF
TRBJ2-7 . . TRBV30 TGTGCCCTCCGCCCTCGAGCCTCCTACGAGCAGTACTTC CALRPRASYEQYF
TRBJ1-2 few TRBD1 TRBV29-1 TGCAGCGTTGGGGACAGTTATGGCTACACCTTC CSVGDSYGYTF
TRBJ1-5 . . TRBV15 TGTGCCACCAGCTCAGACAGGTCCCGGGCTCAGCCCCAGCATTTT CATSSDRSRAQPQHF
TRBJ2-3 . TRBD2 TRBV12-3/TRBV12-4 TGTGCCAGCAGAGATAGCGGGGGCCGCACAGATACGCAGTATTTT CASRDSGGRTDTQYF
TRBJ1-6 few . TRBV6-2/TRBV6-3 TGTGCCAGCAGCGAGGTCTCCTATAATTCACCCCTCCACTTT CASSEVSYNSPLHF
TRBJ2-7 . . TRBV11-2 TGTGCCAGCAGCCACGGGACTTTCTACGGAGAGCAGTACTTC CASSHGTFYGEQYF
TRBJ2-2 . TRBD1 TRBV29-1 TGCAGCGCCCAGGGGGCCCCGAACACCGGGGAGCTGTTTTTT CSAQGAPNTGELFF
TRBJ2-1 . TRBD1 TRBV7-9 TGTGCCCTAACAGGGGGTATATGGAATGAGCAGTTCTTC CALTGGIWNEQFF
TRBJ2-1 . . TRBV12-3/TRBV12-4 TGTGCCAGCAGTGCAGCAGCAGAAGGCAATGAGCAGTTCTTC CASSAAAEGNEQFF
TRBJ2-5 . . TRBV29-1 TGCAGCGTTGAGCCTGAGGCTGGCCTCCAGATGTACTTC CSVEPEAGLQMYF
TRBJ2-1 once . TRBV6-6 TGTGCCAGCAGTCCCGACTGGGGACAGTTCTTC CASSPDWGQFF
TRBJ2-3 few TRBD2 TRBV2 TGTGCCATCGGCGGGGGAGGGCCCACAGATACGCAGTATTTT CAIGGGGPTDTQYF
TRBJ2-7 . . TRBV12-3/TRBV12-4 TGTGCCAGCAGCCCCTCCGTGGACTCCTACGAGCAGTACTTC CASSPSVDSYEQYF
TRBJ2-3 few . TRBV9 TGTGCCAGCAGCCTTACCGGACACCGCACAGATACGCAGTATTTT CASSLTGHRTDTQYF